Listed here are 20 T cell receptor beta chains from one sample, sequenced in a study of cytomegalovirus exposure and HLA in healthy donors. PCR used 60 Vbeta primers and 13 Jbeta primers. TCRdb's copy holds only in-frame clones and misses some; the assay was immunoSEQ multiplex PCR. This sample has 35,000 to 45,000 clones, with over 40% found just once. The specimen sequenced was PBMCs. The source is a woman aged 40 to 55 in good health and CMV-seropositive.

The gene calls are TRBV9 and TRBJ2-3, with a possible D match to TRBD2 (5 bases). The CDR3 loop spans 14 amino acids. V lost 0 bases and J 0 bases, leaving 5 bases between the germline ends. Per germline, CDR1 SGDLS and CDR2 YYNGEE. The CDR3 sequence: CASSVAGSTDTQYF. The DNA of the CDR3 is TGTGCCAGCAGCGTAGCGGGGAGCACAGATACGCAGTATTTT.

The chain recombines TRBV9 with TRBJ2-1; D might be TRBD2 (6 bases). The CDR3 has 16 residues. CDR1 and CDR2 from the germline V gene are SGDLS and YYNGEE. V was cut by 4 bases and J by 7 bases, with 21 bases left in between. The CDR3 DNA follows: TGTGCCAGCAGCCCTCGTCAGGGACTGGAGGTGAATGAGCAGTTCTTC. This gives the protein CASSPRQGLEVNEQFF.

This chain links TRBV9 with TRBJ2-5; D not certain. There are 14 residues in the CDR3. Trimming removed 0 bases from V and 4 bases from J, with 10 bases in between. CDR1 and CDR2 (germline): SGDLS, YYNGEE. CDR3 protein: CASSVGPVTETQYF. Written as DNA, the CDR3 is TGTGCCAGCAGCGTAGGTCCAGTAACAGAGACCCAGTACTTC.

V is TRBV11-3 and J is TRBJ2-3, with TRBD2 matching 7 bases. Losses at the gene ends were 5 bases for V and 2 bases for J; bases not matched to a gene: 7. This CDR3 region has 15 residues. Germline loops: CDR1 SGHNT, CDR2 YENEEA. The CDR3 is CASSQSSGHTDTQYF. The CDR3 DNA reads as TGTGCCAGCAGCCAATCTAGCGGCCACACAGATACGCAGTATTTT.

V gene TRBV28 combines with J gene TRBJ1-5; D is possibly TRBD1 (6 bases). Germline-derived CDR1 and CDR2 are MDHEN and SYDVKM. CDR3 length: 15 amino acids. V lost 3 bases and J lost 4, with 13 bases in between. The CDR3 sequence is CASSFAGGLNQPQHF. The CDR3, as DNA: TGTGCCAGCAGTTTTGCGGGGGGCCTAAATCAGCCCCAGCATTTT. The full variable domain, completed using reference TRBV28 and TRBJ1-5, is DVKVTQSSRYLVKRTGEKVFLECVQDMDHENMFWYRQDPGLGLRLIYFSYDVKMKEKGDIPEGYSVSREKKERFSLILESASTNQTSMYLCASSFAGGLNQPQHFGDGTRLSIL.

This clone was picked up a small number of times. CDR3 nucleotide sequence: TGCGCCAGCAGTGGACAGGGCGGTGCCTATGAGCAGTTCTTC. It is translated as CASSGQGGAYEQFF. The chain carries TRBV10-2 and TRBJ2-1; 7 bases are a match to TRBD1. Trimming cost V 4 bases and J 8 bases; bases outside gene matches: 8. Germline CDR1 is WSHSY and CDR2 is SAAADI. The CDR3 covers 14 residues.

This clone showed up just a few times. This chain uses TRBV6-4 with TRBJ2-7, with 12 bases matching TRBD2. After removal of 9 bases from V and 2 bases from J, the junction contained 8 bases not matched to a gene. Germline values: CDR1 MRHNA, CDR2 SNTAGT. The length of the CDR3 is 15 residues. The CDR3 protein is CASMRLAGVAYEQYF. Written as DNA, the CDR3 is TGTGCCAGTATGAGACTAGCGGGGGTGGCCTACGAGCAGTACTTC.

This clone was seen more than once but under ten times. The chain employs TRBV10-3 and TRBJ2-1; 8 positions agree with TRBD2. Looked up from germline, CDR1 is ENHRY and CDR2 is SYGVKD. There are 15 residues in the CDR3. Germline trimming cut 8 bases from V and 0 bases from J; bases unmatched to any gene: 6. The CDR3 sequence: CAIGSGASSYNEQFF. CDR3 nucleotides: TGTGCCATCGGTAGCGGGGCAAGCTCCTACAATGAGCAGTTCTTC.

Only a few counts were recorded for this clone. The rearrangement joins TRBV12-5 to TRBJ2-7; TRBD2 agrees at 7 bases. This CDR3 has 14 residues. CDR1 and CDR2 from the germline V gene are LGHNT and FRNRAP. Losses at the gene ends were 3 bases for V and 6 bases for J; bases not matched to a gene: 8. The CDR3, as DNA: TGTGCTAGTGGTTTCGCGGGGCAGCGGGGCGAGCAGTACTTC. It specifies CASGFAGQRGEQYF.

V usage is TRBV15 and J usage is TRBJ1-5; 9 bases agree with TRBD1. This CDR3 has 17 residues. The germline gives CDR1 LNHNV, CDR2 YYDKDF (reference sequence). Germline trimming cut 2 bases from V and 3 bases from J; bases unmatched to any gene: 8. The CDR3 DNA is TGTGCCACCAGCAGATACACCGGGACAGGGAACAATCAGCCCCAGCATTTT. It encodes CATSRYTGTGNNQPQHF.

This chain connects TRBV6-1 to TRBJ2-7, with 8 nucleotides matching TRBD1. Germline CDR1 is MNHNS and CDR2 is SASEGT. The CDR3 is made up of 14 amino acids. Trimming at V came to 7 bases and at J to 9 bases, leaving 14 bases not matched to a gene. The CDR3 sequence is CASIRGQGVFAQYF. The CDR3 DNA reads as TGTGCCAGCATCCGCGGACAGGGCGTCTTCGCGCAGTACTTC.

The V gene is TRBV5-6, the J gene TRBJ1-3, with D perhaps matching TRBD1 (6 bases). This CDR3 is built from 14 residues. Per germline, CDR1 SGHDT and CDR2 YYEEEE. Trimming took 4 bases from V and 3 from J, leaving 11 bases between them. The CDR3 is CASSLGGRGNTIYF. Here the CDR3 DNA reads TGTGCCAGCAGCCTCGGGGGGCGTGGAAACACCATATATTTT.

The chain joins TRBV11-2 to TRBJ2-7, with D possibly TRBD1 on 5 matching bases. V was trimmed by 5 bases and J by 0 bases, leaving 14 bases between them. The CDR3 contains 15 residues. Per germline, CDR1 SGHAT and CDR2 FQNNGV. CDR3 protein: CASSIDRSSSYEQYF. The CDR3 DNA reads as TGTGCCAGCAGCATCGACAGATCTAGCTCCTACGAGCAGTACTTC.

The chain links TRBV5-4 to TRBJ2-5, with 8 bases aligning to TRBD2. The length of the CDR3 is 15 residues. Looked up from germline, CDR1 is SGHNT and CDR2 is YYREEE (reference sequence). V lost 4 bases, J lost 2 bases, and 7 bases stayed unmatched. The CDR3 sequence: CASSRGAGEQETQYF. The CDR3 nucleotides read TGTGCCAGCAGCCGAGGAGCGGGGGAGCAAGAGACCCAGTACTTC.

This chain links TRBV2 with TRBJ2-5; the D gene is possibly TRBD1 (6 bases). Germline-derived CDR1 and CDR2 are SNHLY and FYNNEI. Trimming removed 1 base from V and 7 bases from J, with 7 bases in between. CDR3 size: 12 residues. CDR3 in DNA: TGTGCCAGCAGTGAAGAAGGGGGGACCCAGTACTTC. Translating gives CASSEEGGTQYF.

The chain has TRBV5-1 and TRBJ2-3, with a weak D call TRBD2 (6 bases). Germline CDR1 SGHRS, CDR2 YFSETQ. This CDR3 has 15 residues. Trimming removed 4 bases from V and 1 base from J, with 13 bases in between. CDR3 DNA: TGCGCCAGCAGCACCTCGGGGGAGGGCACAGATACGCAGTATTTT. Translation: CASSTSGEGTDTQYF.

The gene calls are TRBV5-6 and TRBJ1-2, with TRBD1 matching 10 bases. The V segment lost 3 bases and the J segment 5 bases; nucleotides outside the gene matches: 7. This CDR3 has 15 amino acids. The germline CDR1 and CDR2 sequences are SGHDT and YYEEEE. CDR3 sequence reads: CASSWGTGARYGYTF. In DNA form, the CDR3 reads TGTGCCAGCAGCTGGGGGACAGGGGCGAGGTATGGCTACACCTTC. Combining the CDR3 with reference TRBV5-6 and TRBJ1-2 gives the whole variable domain DAGVTQSPTHLIKTRGQQVTLRCSPKSGHDTVSWYQQALGQGPQFIFQYYEEEERQRGNFPDRFSGHQFPNYSSELNVNALLLGDSALYLCASSWGTGARYGYTFGSGTRLTVV.

CDR3 nucleotides: TGTGCCAGCAGTGAATTGGGGGGTACGAGCACTGAAGCTTTCTTT. Translation: CASSELGGTSTEAFF. The rearrangement joins TRBV6-1 to TRBJ1-1; weak D call: TRBD1 (5 bases). V was pared by 2 bases and J by 4 bases, with 14 bases between. The CDR3 spans 15 residues. Germline V gene data show CDR1 as MNHNS and CDR2 as SASEGT.

The chain recombines TRBV6-5 with TRBJ1-2, with D unclear. Germline V gives CDR1 MNHEY, CDR2 SVGAGI. The V end lost 0 bases, the J end lost 4 bases, and 9 bases lay between the germline ends. This CDR3 is 14 amino acids long. The CDR3 spells CASSYSLRSYGYTF. The CDR3 nucleotides are TGTGCCAGCAGTTACTCCTTGCGGAGCTATGGCTACACCTTC.

This clone was observed once. This chain joins TRBV9 and TRBJ2-7, with TRBD2 matching 7 bases. Trimming at V came to 0 bases and at J to 5 bases, leaving 8 bases not matched to a gene. CDR1 SGDLS and CDR2 YYNGEE come from the germline V gene. This CDR3 is 15 amino acids long. The CDR3 DNA reads TGTGCCAGCAGCGTAGGGGGGGAGGGTTTCGACGAGCAGTACTTC. Its protein is CASSVGGEGFDEQYF.